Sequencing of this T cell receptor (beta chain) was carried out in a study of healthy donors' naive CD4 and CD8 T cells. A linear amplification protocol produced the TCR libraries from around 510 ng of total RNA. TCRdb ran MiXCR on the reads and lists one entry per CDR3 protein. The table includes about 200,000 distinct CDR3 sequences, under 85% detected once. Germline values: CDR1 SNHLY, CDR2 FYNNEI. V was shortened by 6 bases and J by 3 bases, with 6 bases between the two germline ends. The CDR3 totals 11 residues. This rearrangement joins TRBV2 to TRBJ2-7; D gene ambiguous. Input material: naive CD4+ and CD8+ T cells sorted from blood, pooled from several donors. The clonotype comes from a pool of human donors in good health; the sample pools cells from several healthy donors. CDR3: CASRLGYEQYF. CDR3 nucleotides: TGTGCCAGCAGGTTAGGCTACGAGCAGTACTTC. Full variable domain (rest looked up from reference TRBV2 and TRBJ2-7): EPEVTQTPSHQVTQMGQEVILRCVPISNHLYFYWYRQILGQKVEFLVSFYNNEISEKSEIFDDQFSVERPDGSNFTLKIRSTKLEDSAMYFCASRLGYEQYFGPGTRLTVT.